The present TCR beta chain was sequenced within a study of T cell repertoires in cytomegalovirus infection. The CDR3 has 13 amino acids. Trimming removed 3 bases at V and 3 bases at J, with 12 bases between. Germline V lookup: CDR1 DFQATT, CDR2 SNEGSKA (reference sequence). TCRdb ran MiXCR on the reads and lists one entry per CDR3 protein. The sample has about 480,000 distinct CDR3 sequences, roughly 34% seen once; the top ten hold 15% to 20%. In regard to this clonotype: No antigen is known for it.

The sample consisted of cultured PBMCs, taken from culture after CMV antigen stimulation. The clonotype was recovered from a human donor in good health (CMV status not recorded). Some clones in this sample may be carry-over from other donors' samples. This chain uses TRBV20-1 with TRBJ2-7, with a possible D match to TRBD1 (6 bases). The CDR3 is CSARSTGLYEQYF. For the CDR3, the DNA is TGCAGTGCTAGGTCGACAGGACTCTACGAGCAGTACTTC.